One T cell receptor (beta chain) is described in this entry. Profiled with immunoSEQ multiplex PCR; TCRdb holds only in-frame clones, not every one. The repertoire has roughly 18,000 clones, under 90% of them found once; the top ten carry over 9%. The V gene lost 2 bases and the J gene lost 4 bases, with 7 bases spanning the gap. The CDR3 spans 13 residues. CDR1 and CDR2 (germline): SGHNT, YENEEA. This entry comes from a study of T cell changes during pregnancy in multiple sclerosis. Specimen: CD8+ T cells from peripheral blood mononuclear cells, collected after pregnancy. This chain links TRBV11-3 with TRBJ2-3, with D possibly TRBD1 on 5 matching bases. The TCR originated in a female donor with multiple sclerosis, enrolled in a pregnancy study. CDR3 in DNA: TGTGCCAGCAGCTTACAAGGGGCAGATACGCAGTATTTT. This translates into CASSLQGADTQYF.